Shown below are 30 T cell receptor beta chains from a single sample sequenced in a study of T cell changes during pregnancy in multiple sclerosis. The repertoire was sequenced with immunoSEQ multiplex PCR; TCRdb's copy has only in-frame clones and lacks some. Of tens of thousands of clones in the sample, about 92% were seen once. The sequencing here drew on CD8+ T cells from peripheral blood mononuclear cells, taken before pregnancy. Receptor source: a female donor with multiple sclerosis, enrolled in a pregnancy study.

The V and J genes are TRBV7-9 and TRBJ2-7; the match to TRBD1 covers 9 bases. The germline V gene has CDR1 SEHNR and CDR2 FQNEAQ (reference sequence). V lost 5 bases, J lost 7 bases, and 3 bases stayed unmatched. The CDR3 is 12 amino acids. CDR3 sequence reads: CASSTGGEEQYF. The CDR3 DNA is TGTGCCAGCAGCACAGGGGGCGAGGAGCAGTACTTC.

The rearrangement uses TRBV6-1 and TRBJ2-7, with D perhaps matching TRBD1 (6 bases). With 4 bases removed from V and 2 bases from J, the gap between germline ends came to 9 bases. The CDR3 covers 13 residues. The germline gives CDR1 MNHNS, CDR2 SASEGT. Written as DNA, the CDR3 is TGTGCCAGCAGTGTTGGGGGCACCTACGAGCAGTACTTC. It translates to CASSVGGTYEQYF.

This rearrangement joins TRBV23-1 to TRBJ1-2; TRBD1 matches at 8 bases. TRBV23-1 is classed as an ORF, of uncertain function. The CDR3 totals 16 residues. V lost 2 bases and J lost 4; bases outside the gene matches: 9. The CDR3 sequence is CASSQETRDRSYGYTF. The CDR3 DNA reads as TGCGCCAGCAGTCAAGAAACGAGGGACAGGTCCTATGGCTACACCTTC.

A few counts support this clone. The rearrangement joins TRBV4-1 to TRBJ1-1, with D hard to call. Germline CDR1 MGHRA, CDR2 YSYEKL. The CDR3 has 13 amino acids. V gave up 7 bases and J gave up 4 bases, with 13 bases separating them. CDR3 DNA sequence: TGCGCCAGCAAAGGAGGGATCAGCACTGAAGCTTTCTTT. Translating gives CASKGGISTEAFF.

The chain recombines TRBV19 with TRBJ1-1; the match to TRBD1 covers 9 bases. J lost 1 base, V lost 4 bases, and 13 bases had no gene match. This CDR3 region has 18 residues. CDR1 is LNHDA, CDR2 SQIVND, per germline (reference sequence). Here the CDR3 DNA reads TGTGCCAGTAGTACCCCGGACAGGGGTCCTTTCTCGAACACTGAAGCTTTCTTT. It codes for CASSTPDRGPFSNTEAFF.

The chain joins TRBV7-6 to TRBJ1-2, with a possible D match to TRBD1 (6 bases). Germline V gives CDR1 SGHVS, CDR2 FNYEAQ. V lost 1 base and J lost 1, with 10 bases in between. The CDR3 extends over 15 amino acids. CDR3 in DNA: TGTGCCAGCAGCTTAGAGGCAGGGGATAACTATGGCTACACCTTC. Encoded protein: CASSLEAGDNYGYTF.

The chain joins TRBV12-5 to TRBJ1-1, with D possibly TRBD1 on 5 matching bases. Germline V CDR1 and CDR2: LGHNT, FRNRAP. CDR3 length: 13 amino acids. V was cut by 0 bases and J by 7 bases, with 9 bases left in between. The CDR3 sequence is CASGLVVQGEAFF. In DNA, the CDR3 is TGTGCTAGTGGTTTGGTAGTTCAGGGTGAAGCTTTCTTT. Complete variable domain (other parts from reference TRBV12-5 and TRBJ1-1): DARVTQTPRHKVTEMGQEVTMRCQPILGHNTVFWYRQTMMQGLELLAYFRNRAPLDDSGMPKDRFSAEMPDATLATLKIQPSEPRDSAVYFCASGLVVQGEAFFGQGTRLTVV.

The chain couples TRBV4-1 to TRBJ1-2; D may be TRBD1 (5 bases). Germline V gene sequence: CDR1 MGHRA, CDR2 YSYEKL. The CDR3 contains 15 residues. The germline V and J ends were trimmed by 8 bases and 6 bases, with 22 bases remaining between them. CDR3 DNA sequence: TGCGCCAGCGATACCACGACAGCTCGGAGCCATGGCTACACCTTC. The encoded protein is CASDTTTARSHGYTF.

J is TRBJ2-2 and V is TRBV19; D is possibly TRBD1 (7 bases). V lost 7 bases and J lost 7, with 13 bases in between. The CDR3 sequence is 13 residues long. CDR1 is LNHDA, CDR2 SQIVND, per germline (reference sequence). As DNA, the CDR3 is TGTGCCAGTAATCACAGGGGAGGCGGGGAGCTGTTTTTT. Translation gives CASNHRGGGELFF.

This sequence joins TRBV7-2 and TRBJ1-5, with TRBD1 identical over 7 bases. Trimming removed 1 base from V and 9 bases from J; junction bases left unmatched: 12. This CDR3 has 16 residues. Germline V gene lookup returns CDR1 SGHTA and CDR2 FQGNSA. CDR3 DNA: TGTGCCAGCAGCTTAGGGCGGGACAGCCGGGGAGGGCCCCAGCATTTT. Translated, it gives CASSLGRDSRGGPQHF.

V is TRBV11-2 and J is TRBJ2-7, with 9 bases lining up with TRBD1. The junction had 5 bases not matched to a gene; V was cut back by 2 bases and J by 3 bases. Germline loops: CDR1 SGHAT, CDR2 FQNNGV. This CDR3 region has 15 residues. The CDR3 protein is CASSLTGTGNYEQYF. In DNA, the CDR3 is TGTGCCAGCAGCTTAACCGGGACAGGGAACTACGAGCAGTACTTC. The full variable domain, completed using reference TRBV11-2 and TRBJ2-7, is EAGVAQSPRYKIIEKRQSVAFWCNPISGHATLYWYQQILGQGPKLLIQFQNNGVVDDSQLPKDRFSAERLKGVDSTLKIQPAKLEDSAVYLCASSLTGTGNYEQYFGPGTRLTVT.

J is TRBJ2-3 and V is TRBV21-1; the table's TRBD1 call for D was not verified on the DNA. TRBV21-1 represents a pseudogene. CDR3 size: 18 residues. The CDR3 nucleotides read TGTGCCAGCAGCAAAGCCCTCGGACAGGGAAGCGCCGCAGATACGCAGTATTTT. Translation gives CASSKALGQGSAADTQYF.

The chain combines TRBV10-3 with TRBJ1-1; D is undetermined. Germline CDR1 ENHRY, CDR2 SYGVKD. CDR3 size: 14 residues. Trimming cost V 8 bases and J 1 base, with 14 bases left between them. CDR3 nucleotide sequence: TGTGCCATCGGGCGTGACCATACGAACACTGAAGCTTTCTTT. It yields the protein CAIGRDHTNTEAFF.

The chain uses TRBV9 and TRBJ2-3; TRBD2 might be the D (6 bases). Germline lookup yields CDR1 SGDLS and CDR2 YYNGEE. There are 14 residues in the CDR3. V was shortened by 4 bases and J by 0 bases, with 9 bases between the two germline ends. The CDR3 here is CASSLGTSTDTQYF. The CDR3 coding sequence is TGTGCCAGCAGCCTAGGGACTAGCACAGATACGCAGTATTTT.

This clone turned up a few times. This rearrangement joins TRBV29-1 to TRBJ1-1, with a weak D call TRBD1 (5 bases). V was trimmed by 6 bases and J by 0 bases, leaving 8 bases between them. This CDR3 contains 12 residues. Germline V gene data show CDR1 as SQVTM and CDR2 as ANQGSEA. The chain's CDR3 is CSVRAMNTEAFF. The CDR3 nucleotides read TGCAGCGTCAGGGCTATGAACACTGAAGCTTTCTTT.

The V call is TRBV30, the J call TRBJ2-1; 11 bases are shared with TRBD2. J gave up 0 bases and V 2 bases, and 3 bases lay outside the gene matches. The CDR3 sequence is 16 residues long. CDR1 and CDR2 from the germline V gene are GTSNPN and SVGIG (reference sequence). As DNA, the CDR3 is TGTGCCTGGAGTCTAGCGGGGGGAAACTCCTACAATGAGCAGTTCTTC. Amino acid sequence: CAWSLAGGNSYNEQFF.

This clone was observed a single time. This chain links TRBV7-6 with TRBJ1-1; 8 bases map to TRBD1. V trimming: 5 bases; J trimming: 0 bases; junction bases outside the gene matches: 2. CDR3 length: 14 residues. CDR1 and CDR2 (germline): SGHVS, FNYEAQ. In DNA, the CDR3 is TGTGCCAGCAGCCCAGGGGGCTTGAACACTGAAGCTTTCTTT. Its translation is CASSPGGLNTEAFF.

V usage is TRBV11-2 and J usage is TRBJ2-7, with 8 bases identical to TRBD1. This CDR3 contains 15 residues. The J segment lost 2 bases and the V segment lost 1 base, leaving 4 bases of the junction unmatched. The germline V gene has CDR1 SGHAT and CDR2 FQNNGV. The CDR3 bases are TGTGCCAGCAGCTTAGCGGCGACAGGGGCCTACGAGCAGTACTTC. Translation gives CASSLAATGAYEQYF.

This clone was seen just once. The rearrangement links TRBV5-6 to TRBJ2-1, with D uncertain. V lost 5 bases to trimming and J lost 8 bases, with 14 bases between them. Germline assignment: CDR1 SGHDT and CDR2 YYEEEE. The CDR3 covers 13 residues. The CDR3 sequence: CASRTGSTDEQFF. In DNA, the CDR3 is TGTGCCAGCAGAACCGGGTCGACTGATGAGCAGTTCTTC.

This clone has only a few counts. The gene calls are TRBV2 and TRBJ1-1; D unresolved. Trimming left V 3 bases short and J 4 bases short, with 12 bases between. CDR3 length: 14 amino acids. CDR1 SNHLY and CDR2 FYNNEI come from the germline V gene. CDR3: CASSDGTLSTEAFF. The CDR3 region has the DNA TGTGCCAGCAGTGACGGTACCCTGAGCACTGAAGCTTTCTTT.

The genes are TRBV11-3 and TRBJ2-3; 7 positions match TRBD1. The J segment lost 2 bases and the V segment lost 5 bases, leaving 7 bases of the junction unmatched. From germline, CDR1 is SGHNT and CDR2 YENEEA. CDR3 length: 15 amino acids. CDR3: CASSPHRGATDTQYF. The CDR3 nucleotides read TGTGCCAGCAGCCCGCACAGGGGAGCCACAGATACGCAGTATTTT.

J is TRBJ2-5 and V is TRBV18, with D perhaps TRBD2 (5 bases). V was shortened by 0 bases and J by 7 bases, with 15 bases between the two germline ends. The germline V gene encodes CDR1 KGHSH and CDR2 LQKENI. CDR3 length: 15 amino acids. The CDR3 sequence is CASSPPEEAVWTQYF. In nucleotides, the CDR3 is TGTGCCAGCTCACCACCTGAGGAGGCGGTTTGGACCCAGTACTTC.

In DNA form, the CDR3 reads TGCGCCAGCAGCGCTACAGGGGGCTATAATTCACCCCTCCACTTT. Translating gives CASSATGGYNSPLHF. The chain combines TRBV5-1 with TRBJ1-6, with 8 bases that match TRBD1. The J segment lost 3 bases and the V segment lost 4 bases, leaving 3 bases of the junction unmatched. CDR1 SGHRS and CDR2 YFSETQ come from the germline V gene. The CDR3 loop spans 15 amino acids.

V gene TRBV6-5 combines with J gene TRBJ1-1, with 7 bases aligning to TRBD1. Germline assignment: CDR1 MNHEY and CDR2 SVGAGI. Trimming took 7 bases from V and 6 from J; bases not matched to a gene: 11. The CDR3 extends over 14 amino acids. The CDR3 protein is CASNLDREVPEAFF. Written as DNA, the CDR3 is TGTGCCAGCAACTTAGACAGGGAAGTCCCTGAAGCTTTCTTT.

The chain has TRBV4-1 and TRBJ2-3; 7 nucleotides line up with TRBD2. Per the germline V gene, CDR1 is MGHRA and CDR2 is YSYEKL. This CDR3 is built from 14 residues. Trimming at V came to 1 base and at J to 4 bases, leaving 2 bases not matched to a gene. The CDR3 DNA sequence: TGCGCCAGCAGCCAAGCGACTAGCTCAGATACGCAGTATTTT. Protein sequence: CASSQATSSDTQYF.

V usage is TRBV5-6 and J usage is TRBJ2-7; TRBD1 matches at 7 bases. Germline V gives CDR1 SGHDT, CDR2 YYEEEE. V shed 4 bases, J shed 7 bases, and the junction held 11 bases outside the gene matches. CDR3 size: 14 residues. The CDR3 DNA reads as TGTGCCAGCAGCCCAGGGACAGAGTCCTGGGAGCAGTACTTC. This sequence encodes CASSPGTESWEQYF.

CDR3 in amino acids: CASSQTGGINEQYF. CDR3 bases: TGTGCCAGTAGTCAGACAGGGGGTATAAACGAGCAGTACTTC. The gene calls are TRBV19 and TRBJ2-7, with TRBD1 identical over 9 bases. In germline, CDR1 is LNHDA, CDR2 SQIVND (reference sequence). CDR3 length: 14 residues. V lost 5 bases to trimming and J lost 5 bases; unmatched junction nucleotides: 7.

This chain's CDR3 is CSVYLPGDLSNEQFF. The CDR3 DNA follows: TGCAGCGTATACCTCCCGGGGGACCTGTCCAATGAGCAGTTCTTC. The V call is TRBV29-1, the J call TRBJ2-1; TRBD2 might be the D (6 bases). V was trimmed by 6 bases and J by 6 bases, leaving 21 bases between them. The germline V gene has CDR1 SQVTM and CDR2 ANQGSEA. The CDR3 sequence is 15 residues long.

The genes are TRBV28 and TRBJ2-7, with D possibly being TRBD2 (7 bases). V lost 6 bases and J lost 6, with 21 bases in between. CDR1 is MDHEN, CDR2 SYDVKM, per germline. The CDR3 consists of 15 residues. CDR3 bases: TGTGCCAGCAGGGGGTTGGGGGGGGGCATCTCCGAGCAGTACTTC. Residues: CASRGLGGGISEQYF.

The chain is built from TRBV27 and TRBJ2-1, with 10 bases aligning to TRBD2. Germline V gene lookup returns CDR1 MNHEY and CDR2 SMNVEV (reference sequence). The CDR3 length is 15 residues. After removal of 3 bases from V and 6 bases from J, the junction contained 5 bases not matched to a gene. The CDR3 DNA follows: TGTGCCAGCAGTTTTAGCGGGGGGCTTACCAATGAGCAGTTCTTC. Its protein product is CASSFSGGLTNEQFF.